What follows are 30 T cell receptor beta chains derived from one specimen sequenced in a study of a mutant IDH1 vaccine in newly diagnosed glioma. As to time point: week 11, during vaccination. The study gave 300 ug of mutant IDH1 20-mer peptide per vaccine dose, with topical imiquimod. Only in-frame clones appear in the TCRdb table, and some are missing; sequencing was by immunoSEQ multiplex PCR. Found here are roughly 120,000 clones, about four fifths of them singletons; the top ten hold 5% to 6%. These receptors have no known antigen. Source: PBMCs, taken from a glioma patient whose treatment included an IDH1 peptide vaccine. The receptors come from a man aged 40-49 years with glioma.

The V gene is TRBV6-6, the J gene TRBJ1-4; D might be TRBD1 (5 bases). V lost 6 bases, J lost 10 bases, and 21 bases lay in between. The length of the CDR3 is 15 residues. Germline-derived CDR1 and CDR2 are MNHNY and SVGAGI (reference sequence). The DNA of the CDR3 is TGTGCCAGCAGCCCCCCCGGAGGGGAGAGGGGAAAACTGTTTTTT. It translates to CASSPPGGERGKLFF.

The genes are TRBV18 and TRBJ2-5, with D uncertain. Trimming left V 3 bases short and J 1 base short, with 6 bases between. This CDR3 spans 13 amino acids. Germline V gene sequence: CDR1 KGHSH, CDR2 LQKENI. This CDR3 is CASSPGLQETQYF. The CDR3 DNA sequence: TGTGCCAGCTCACCTGGCCTCCAAGAGACCCAGTACTTC.

The chain couples TRBV19 to TRBJ2-2; D might be TRBD1 (6 bases). Trimming cost V 3 bases and J 2 bases, with 16 bases left between them. CDR1 and CDR2 (germline): LNHDA, SQIVND (reference sequence). This CDR3 has 17 amino acids. CDR3 nucleotides: TGTGCCAGTAGTATCCCCACAGGGAGAGGTAACACCGGGGAGCTGTTTTTT. It is translated as CASSIPTGRGNTGELFF.

The genes are TRBV13 and TRBJ2-5; unclear D gene. CDR1 is PRHDT and CDR2 is FYEKMQ in the germline V gene (reference sequence). The CDR3 length is 14 residues. The ends were cut back, 5 bases at V and 0 bases at J, with 10 bases in the middle. The CDR3 sequence: CASSLLPDQETQYF. The CDR3 DNA follows: TGTGCCAGCAGCCTCTTACCGGACCAAGAGACCCAGTACTTC.

The rearrangement uses TRBV10-3 and TRBJ2-7, with D maybe TRBD1 (6 bases). The CDR3 length is 13 residues. The germline V gene has CDR1 ENHRY and CDR2 SYGVKD. V shed 6 bases and J shed 2 bases, with 11 bases lying between them. CDR3 in DNA: TGTGCCATCAGGTTGACAGGCGCCTACGAGCAGTACTTC. Its protein is CAIRLTGAYEQYF.

The chain links TRBV28 to TRBJ2-2; the D is unclear. Germline V gene sequence: CDR1 MDHEN, CDR2 SYDVKM. The V end was cut by 0 bases, the J end by 1 base, with 6 bases between. The CDR3 totals 15 residues. The CDR3 reads CASSLWAGNTGELFF. Here the CDR3 DNA reads TGTGCCAGCAGTTTATGGGCTGGGAACACCGGGGAGCTGTTTTTT.

The CDR3 region is CASSQGPGTGSTEAFF. The CDR3 DNA sequence: TGTGCCAGCAGCCAAGGCCCAGGGACAGGGAGCACTGAAGCTTTCTTT. The rearrangement joins TRBV4-2 to TRBJ1-1, with TRBD1 matching over 9 bases. Germline V gene sequence: CDR1 LGHNA, CDR2 YNFKEQ. The CDR3 extends over 16 amino acids. The trim removed 1 base at V and 4 bases at J, leaving 7 bases unmatched.

The chain couples TRBV4-1 to TRBJ2-7, with 9 bases identical to TRBD2. Germline V lookup: CDR1 MGHRA, CDR2 YSYEKL. J gave up 5 bases and V 1 base, and 6 bases lay outside the gene matches. The CDR3 covers 15 residues. The CDR3 DNA is TGCGCCAGCAGCCAAGTCCGAGCGGGGGGACACGAGCAGTACTTC. Protein: CASSQVRAGGHEQYF.

V gene TRBV6-6 combines with J gene TRBJ1-1, with TRBD1 matching over 10 bases. Germline CDR1 MNHNY, CDR2 SVGAGI (reference sequence). The CDR3 is 16 residues long. J lost 4 bases, V lost 5 bases, and 10 bases had no gene match. The CDR3: CASSAPTGGEGTEAFF. CDR3 nucleotides: TGTGCCAGCAGTGCTCCGACAGGGGGCGAAGGCACTGAAGCTTTCTTT.

The rearrangement links TRBV5-1 to TRBJ2-3, with 10 positions matching TRBD2. The germline V gene has CDR1 SGHRS and CDR2 YFSETQ. The CDR3 totals 15 residues. With V trimmed by 7 bases and J by 3 bases, 8 bases remained unmatched. Here the CDR3 DNA reads TGCGCCAGCGAGGTCGGTAGCGGGAGGACAGATACGCAGTATTTT. It codes for CASEVGSGRTDTQYF.

V is TRBV18 and J is TRBJ1-3, with D unresolved. This CDR3 has 13 amino acids. Trimming removed 4 bases from V and 0 bases from J, with 4 bases in between. CDR1 is KGHSH and CDR2 is LQKENI in the germline V gene. The CDR3 DNA reads TGTGCCAGCTCACGTAGCTCTGGAAACACCATATATTTT. Translated: CASSRSSGNTIYF. The full variable domain, its missing parts supplied by reference TRBV18 and TRBJ1-3, is NAGVMQNPRHLVRRRGQEARLRCSPMKGHSHVYWYRQLPEEGLKFMVYLQKENIIDESGMPKERFSAEFPKEGPSILRIQQVVRGDSAAYFCASSRSSGNTIYFGEGSWLTVV.

V gene TRBV2 combines with J gene TRBJ2-7; 9 bases line up with TRBD2. Looked up from germline, CDR1 is SNHLY and CDR2 is FYNNEI. The J segment lost 5 bases and the V segment lost 8 bases, leaving 16 bases of the junction unmatched. This CDR3 region has 16 residues. The chain's CDR3 is CASVLEGGGGAHEQYF. The CDR3, as DNA: TGTGCCAGCGTCCTCGAAGGGGGCGGGGGGGCCCACGAGCAGTACTTC.

The genes are TRBV6-5 and TRBJ2-5; TRBD2 might be the D (7 bases). Per germline, CDR1 MNHEY and CDR2 SVGAGI. There are 14 residues in the CDR3. Deletions cut 6 bases from V and 5 bases from J, with 16 bases between. CDR3 DNA: TGTGCCAGCAGAACGGGGGGCGTTGGGGAGACCCAGTACTTC. It encodes CASRTGGVGETQYF.

The sample holds one count of this clone. This sequence joins TRBV18 and TRBJ2-7; no reliable D call. Trimming shortened V by 3 bases and J by 2 bases, and 11 bases separated the two germline ends. The germline V gene has CDR1 KGHSH and CDR2 LQKENI. CDR3 size: 14 residues. CDR3 bases: TGTGCCAGCTCACCTTGGCGTGATACCTACGAGCAGTACTTC. It is translated as CASSPWRDTYEQYF.

The chain uses TRBV6-6 and TRBJ2-5; no reliable D call. V shed 0 bases and J shed 14 bases, with 13 bases lying between them. The CDR3 extends over 12 amino acids. Germline values: CDR1 MNHNY, CDR2 SVGAGI (reference sequence). The chain's CDR3 is CASSYSGLLGYF. The CDR3 region has the DNA TGTGCCAGCAGTTACTCCGGCCTCCTTGGTTACTTC.

The J gene is TRBJ1-1, the V gene TRBV6-5; possibly TRBD1 for D (5 bases). The V and J ends lost 0 bases and 4 bases respectively, with 12 bases between them. The germline CDR1 and CDR2 sequences are MNHEY and SVGAGI. The CDR3 loop spans 15 amino acids. CDR3 coding DNA: TGTGCCAGCAGTTACTCGATCCAGGGAAGCACTGAAGCTTTCTTT. Protein product: CASSYSIQGSTEAFF.

For this clone: At one boundary the junction diverges from the germline segment, which might be a read error. The chain combines TRBV5-1 with TRBJ2-7, with TRBD1 identical over 8 bases. This CDR3 region has 13 residues. Germline CDR1 SGHRS, CDR2 YFSETQ. The CDR3: CASSPTNPDREHF. DNA for the CDR3: TGCGCCAGCAGCCCGACCAACCCGGACAGGGAGCATTTC.

The J gene is TRBJ2-1, the V gene TRBV5-6, with 7 bases aligning to TRBD2. V lost 4 bases to trimming and J lost 14 bases; unmatched junction nucleotides: 9. This CDR3 region has 12 residues. The germline CDR1 and CDR2 sequences are SGHDT and YYEEEE. CDR3 residues: CASSPLQRGEFF. In DNA, the CDR3 is TGTGCCAGCAGCCCCCTTCAGCGGGGTGAGTTCTTC. Supplemented by reference TRBV5-6 and TRBJ2-1, the full variable domain reads DAGVTQSPTHLIKTRGQQVTLRCSPKSGHDTVSWYQQALGQGPQFIFQYYEEEERQRGNFPDRFSGHQFPNYSSELNVNALLLGDSALYLCASSPLQRGEFFGPGTRLTVL.

The genes are TRBV7-8 and TRBJ1-2; 8 bases are shared with TRBD1. V was pared by 1 base and J by 7 bases, with 8 bases of the junction left unmatched. The CDR3 extends over 15 amino acids. The germline V gene has CDR1 SGHVS and CDR2 FQNEAQ. The CDR3 protein is CASSLGTGPRGGYTF. As DNA, the CDR3 is TGTGCCAGCAGCTTAGGGACAGGGCCCCGTGGTGGCTACACCTTC.

CDR3 sequence: CASSGDGGRGTQYF. CDR3 bases: TGTGCCAGCAGCGGGGACGGAGGACGGGGGACCCAGTACTTC. V and J are TRBV7-9 and TRBJ2-5, with D perhaps being TRBD1 or TRBD2 (5 bases each). CDR1 is SEHNR and CDR2 is FQNEAQ in the germline V gene (reference sequence). CDR3 length: 14 amino acids. Trimming took 5 bases from V and 7 from J, leaving 17 bases between them.

This sequence joins TRBV9 and TRBJ1-6; no clear D. The V and J ends lost 1 base and 7 bases respectively, with 12 bases between them. This CDR3 comprises 15 residues. In germline, CDR1 is SGDLS, CDR2 YYNGEE. CDR3 in amino acids: CASSVRPTGNSPLHF. The CDR3 bases are TGTGCCAGCAGCGTAAGACCCACCGGGAATTCACCCCTCCACTTT.

A note on this clone: One end of the junction fails to match germline, which may point to a read error. The chain carries TRBV4-3 and TRBJ2-3; the match to TRBD2 covers 10 bases. The germline V gene has CDR1 LGHNA and CDR2 YSLEER. The CDR3 runs 14 residues. CDR3 DNA: TGCGCCAGCAGTCAAGCGGGGGGGTCAGATACGCAGTATTTT. Encoded protein: CASSQAGGSDTQYF.

The rearrangement links TRBV11-3 to TRBJ2-1, with D possibly TRBD2 on 5 matching bases. Germline CDR1 and CDR2: SGHNT and YENEEA. V lost 3 bases, J lost 9 bases, and 12 bases lay in between. The CDR3 totals 13 residues. CDR3 in DNA: TGTGCCAGCAGCTTCCCGGGGTTAGGTGAGCAGTTCTTC. Its protein product is CASSFPGLGEQFF.

This clone was found a few times. This rearrangement joins TRBV7-6 to TRBJ2-4; D not resolved. The V end was cut by 1 base, the J end by 8 bases, with 12 bases between. Per the germline V gene, CDR1 is SGHVS and CDR2 is FNYEAQ. This CDR3 spans 14 amino acids. CDR3 amino acids: CASSLGVFPHIQYF. The CDR3 DNA sequence: TGTGCCAGCAGCTTAGGGGTCTTCCCCCACATTCAGTACTTC.

Only a few counts were recorded for this clone. The chain links TRBV2 to TRBJ2-7; D unresolved. CDR1 is SNHLY and CDR2 is FYNNEI in the germline V gene. The length of the CDR3 is 11 residues. The germline V and J ends were trimmed by 5 bases and 4 bases, with 6 bases remaining between them. The CDR3 here is CASSYGYEQYF. DNA for the CDR3: TGTGCCAGCAGTTATGGGTACGAGCAGTACTTC.

The V and J genes are TRBV18 and TRBJ2-7, with TRBD1 matching 10 bases. CDR1 KGHSH and CDR2 LQKENI come from the germline V gene. The CDR3 contains 14 residues. Trimming cost V 3 bases and J 3 bases; bases outside gene matches: 2. CDR3: CASSPGQGFYEQYF. Here the CDR3 DNA reads TGTGCCAGCTCACCGGGACAGGGGTTCTACGAGCAGTACTTC.

This clone appeared many times. The chain links TRBV15 to TRBJ2-7; 9 bases fit TRBD2. V gave up 1 base and J gave up 3 bases; unmatched junction bases: 7. CDR1 and CDR2 (germline): LNHNV, YYDKDF (reference sequence). The CDR3 totals 16 residues. The CDR3 region is CATSRAPWRGGYEQYF. In nucleotides, the CDR3 is TGTGCCACCAGCAGAGCCCCGTGGCGGGGGGGCTACGAGCAGTACTTC.

This clone was detected only once. The V call is TRBV30, the J call TRBJ2-5; D is unresolved. V shed 3 bases and J shed 3 bases, with 8 bases lying between them. There are 12 residues in the CDR3. Per the germline V gene, CDR1 is GTSNPN and CDR2 is SVGIG (reference sequence). CDR3 sequence: CAWRAAKETQYF. Here the CDR3 DNA reads TGTGCCTGGAGGGCAGCGAAAGAGACCCAGTACTTC.

This chain links TRBV4-3 with TRBJ2-5, with a weak D call TRBD2 (7 bases). V gave up 2 bases and J gave up 5 bases, with 24 bases separating them. The CDR3 is 18 residues long. CDR1 is LGHNA and CDR2 is YSLEER in the germline V gene. CDR3 in amino acids: CASSQWAAGRGARETQYF. Written as DNA, the CDR3 is TGCGCCAGCAGCCAATGGGCCGCCGGCCGGGGGGCAAGGGAGACCCAGTACTTC.

This chain uses TRBV27 with TRBJ1-2; 10 bases map to TRBD1. Germline CDR1 reads MNHEY; CDR2 reads SMNVEV (reference sequence). The CDR3 consists of 15 residues. Trimming removed 5 bases from V and 2 bases from J; junction bases left unmatched: 5. The CDR3 DNA follows: TGTGCCAGCAGTCAGGACAGGGGGTACAACTATGGCTACACCTTC. Translation gives CASSQDRGYNYGYTF.